This TCR beta chain is drawn from a study of human T cells and chemical hapten exposure. Study-level information: Patients' scalps got diphenylcyclopropenone weekly throughout the approximately 25-week study. Study results and limitations: Each of the donors had alopecia, so their immune responses may not resemble those of healthy people.

This clonotype was detected a few times. Its specificity is unknown. The CDR3 totals 16 residues. Germline V CDR1 and CDR2: SGHTA, FQGNSA. Trimming took 1 base from V and 3 from J, leaving 15 bases between them. Original analysis: Sequenced samples showed a median of around 96,000 TCRs each, with counts running from around 20,000 to 690,000. A single record per CDR3 protein comes from TCRdb applying MiXCR to the RACE reads. TCRdb's processing, not the authors' own work, is the source of the V and J calls. The sample lists fewer than 350,000 distinct CDR3 sequences, 7.5% to 9% occurring once. The sample's time point: pre-sensitization, week 0. The treatment was: therapeutic diphenylcyclopropenone sensitization with weekly scalp DPC.

The TCR was taken from a man aged 18 to 30 with alopecia areata. Some clones in this sample may be carry-over from other donors' samples. The material sequenced was whole blood, taken in connection with sensitization to the hapten diphenylcyclopropenone (DPC). The chain carries TRBV7-2 and TRBJ1-2; the D is unclear. The CDR3 here is CASSLVTPQIYYGYTF. The CDR3 nucleotides read TGTGCCAGCAGCTTAGTGACCCCTCAGATTTACTATGGCTACACCTTC.